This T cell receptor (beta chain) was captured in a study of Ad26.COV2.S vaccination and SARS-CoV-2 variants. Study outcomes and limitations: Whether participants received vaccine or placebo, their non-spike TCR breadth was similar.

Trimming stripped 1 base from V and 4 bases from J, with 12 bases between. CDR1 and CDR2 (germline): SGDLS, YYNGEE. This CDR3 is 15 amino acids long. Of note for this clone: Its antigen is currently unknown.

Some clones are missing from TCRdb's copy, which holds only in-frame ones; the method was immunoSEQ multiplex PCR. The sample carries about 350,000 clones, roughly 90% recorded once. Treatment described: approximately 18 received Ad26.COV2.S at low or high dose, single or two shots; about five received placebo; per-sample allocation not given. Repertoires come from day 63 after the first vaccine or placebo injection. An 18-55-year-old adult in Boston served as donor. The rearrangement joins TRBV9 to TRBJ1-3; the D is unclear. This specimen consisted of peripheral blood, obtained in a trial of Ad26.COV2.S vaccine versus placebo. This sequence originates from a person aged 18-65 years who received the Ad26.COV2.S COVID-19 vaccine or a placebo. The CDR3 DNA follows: TGTGCCAGCAGCGTAAGCCAGGACCCCGGAAACACCATATATTTT. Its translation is CASSVSQDPGNTIYF. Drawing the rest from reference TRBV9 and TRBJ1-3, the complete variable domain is DSGVTQTPKHLITATGQRVTLRCSPRSGDLSVYWYQQSLDQGLQFLIQYYNGEERAKGNILERFSAQQFPDLHSELNLSSLELGDSALYFCASSVSQDPGNTIYFGEGSWLTVV.